This is a list of T cell receptor beta chains from one sample in a study of T-cell memory formation after mild COVID-19. TCRdb redid the calling of the 5' RACE reads with MiXCR, one entry per CDR3 protein. The sample lists 350,000 to 550,000 distinct CDR3 sequences; roughly 18% were seen once. Input material: PBMCs or a T cell subset sorted from them (not recorded which). The receptor set was obtained from a man younger than 30 who had mild COVID-19 (a few samples of this study predate the infection). Cell type and time point are not known. CDR3s include the opening cysteine and the closing phenylalanine or tryptophan. A D gene is named only where the DNA matches it firmly. Clone size is stated in some rows and not others, as once, few, many or a class when expanded.

size	D	V	J	DNA	CDR3
NA	TRBD1	TRBV6-5	TRBJ1-4	TGTGCCAGCAGTTCGGACAGGTCGGATGAAAAACTGTTTTTT	CASSSDRSDEKLFF
NA	NA	TRBV3-1	TRBJ1-1	TGTGCCAGCAGCCTAGGCGCAGGTGGGGCTGGCACTGAAGCTTTCTTT	CASSLGAGGAGTEAFF
few	TRBD1	TRBV3-1	TRBJ1-5	TGTGCCAGCAGCCATGGGACAGGGGGACAGCCCCAGCATTTT	CASSHGTGGQPQHF
NA	NA	TRBV27	TRBJ2-7	TGTGCCAGCAGTTATTTGGGGGCCAACGAGCAGTACTTC	CASSYLGANEQYF
NA	NA	TRBV9	TRBJ2-5	TGTGCCAGCAGCCGGGAGGACAGGTTATCGCTTAGGGAGACCCAGTACTTC	CASSREDRLSLRETQYF
few	NA	TRBV4-1	TRBJ2-7	TGCGCCAGCAGCCAAGAAGACACGGCTCCCTACGAGCAGTACTTC	CASSQEDTAPYEQYF
once	NA	TRBV11-3	TRBJ2-3	TGTGCCAGCAGCGGACAGATGGATACGCAGTATTTT	CASSGQMDTQYF
NA	NA	TRBV20-1	TRBJ1-4	TGCAGTGCTCGCAGGGGATTAGCTAATGAAAAACTGTTTTTT	CSARRGLANEKLFF
few	NA	TRBV5-1	TRBJ2-3	TGCGCCAGCAGCTTGGATCTTACGCAGTATTTT	CASSLDLTQYF
many	TRBD2	TRBV4-2	TRBJ2-3	TGTGCCAGCAGCCACACATCCAGAGCGGGGAGCACAGATACGCAGTATTTT	CASSHTSRAGSTDTQYF
NA	NA	TRBV9	TRBJ2-3	TGTGCCAGCAGCGTAGGACCTGTCACAGATACGCAGTATTTT	CASSVGPVTDTQYF
few	NA	TRBV5-6	TRBJ1-1	TGTGCCAGCAGCCCGGGGTATGGACGTTTAGAAGCTTTCTTT	CASSPGYGRLEAFF
NA	NA	TRBV27	TRBJ2-2	TGTGCCAGCACCTTAGGGGGGGCGAACACCGGGGAGCTGTTTTTT	CASTLGGANTGELFF
few	NA	TRBV7-2	TRBJ2-1	TGTGCCAGCAGCTTACCCCTTGGCGGGGTCTACAATGAGCAGTTCTTC	CASSLPLGGVYNEQFF
NA	NA	TRBV29-1	TRBJ2-5	TGCAGCGTTGACTTAGGGAACCAAGAGACCCAGTACTTC	CSVDLGNQETQYF
few	NA	TRBV12-3/TRBV12-4	TRBJ2-3	TGTGCCAGCACCTCGGACGCCCAGAGGACAGATACGCAGTATTTT	CASTSDAQRTDTQYF